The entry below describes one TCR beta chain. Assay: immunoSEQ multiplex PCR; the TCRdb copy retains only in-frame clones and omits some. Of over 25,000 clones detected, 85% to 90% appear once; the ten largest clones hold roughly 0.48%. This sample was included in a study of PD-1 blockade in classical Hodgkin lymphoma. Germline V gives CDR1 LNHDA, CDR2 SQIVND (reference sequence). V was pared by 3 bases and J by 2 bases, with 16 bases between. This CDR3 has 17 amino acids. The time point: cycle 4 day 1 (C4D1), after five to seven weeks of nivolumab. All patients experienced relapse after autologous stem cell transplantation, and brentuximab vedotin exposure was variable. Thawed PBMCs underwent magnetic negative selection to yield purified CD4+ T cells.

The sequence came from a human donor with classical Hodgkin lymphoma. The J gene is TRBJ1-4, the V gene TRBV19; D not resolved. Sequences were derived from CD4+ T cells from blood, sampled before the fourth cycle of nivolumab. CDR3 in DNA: TGTGCCAGTAGTATCACGGGAAGGCAGTCTACTAATGAAAAACTGTTTTTT. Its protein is CASSITGRQSTNEKLFF.